These 6 T cell receptor beta chains originate from one sample sequenced in a study of T cells expressing NK-cell markers. TCRdb re-called the 5' RACE reads; one entry per CDR3 protein, DNA not given. The listing contains 200,000 to 300,000 distinct CDR3 sequences. Sequencing was carried out using blood T cells: a sorted CD56 or NKG2C T cell subset, CD4+ or CD8+ T cells, or bulk PBMC T cells (not recorded which). The receptors were sampled from a man between 18 and 35 years old in good health.

This rearrangement joins TRBV7-2 to TRBJ2-7; the TCRdb D gene call, TRBD2, has no DNA to confirm it. CDR3 length: 19 amino acids. Per the germline V gene, CDR1 is SGHTA and CDR2 is FQGNSA. This CDR3 is CASSPSHGSGRAGSFEQYF.

This sequence joins TRBV12-3 or TRBV12-4 and TRBJ1-2; TCRdb's assignment of TRBD1 cannot be checked, as there is no DNA. The CDR3 extends over 16 amino acids. The CDR3 loop reads CASSSRPTRTAYGYTF.

The chain links TRBV24-1 to TRBJ1-5. This CDR3 has 13 amino acids. Germline lookup yields CDR1 KGHDR and CDR2 SFDVKD. CDR3 region: CATSGTGLGPQHF.

V gene TRBV29-1 combines with J gene TRBJ1-1; TCRdb calls TRBD1, which cannot be checked without DNA. The germline CDR1 and CDR2 sequences are SQVTM and ANQGSEA. The CDR3 sequence is 14 residues long. The CDR3 loop reads CSAGEGSKYTEAFF.

This clonotype is called medium-sized (0.01 to 0.1%) based on its frequency. The V and J genes are TRBV5-4 and TRBJ2-1; TCRdb proposes TRBD2, but this gene call is untestable without DNA. Germline CDR1 is SGHNT and CDR2 is YYREEE (reference sequence). This CDR3 has 15 amino acids. CDR3 amino acids: CASSLGGPSYNEQFF. The variable domain in full, with the rest retrieved from reference TRBV5-4 and TRBJ2-1, is ETGVTQSPTHLIKTRGQQVTLRCSSQSGHNTVSWYQQALGQGPQFIFQYYREEENGRGNFPPRFSGLQFPNYSSELNVNALELDDSALYLCASSLGGPSYNEQFFGPGTRLTVL.

The chain combines TRBV6-5 with TRBJ1-1; TCRdb indicates TRBD1, and absent DNA this call remains unverified. Germline-derived CDR1 and CDR2 are MNHEY and SVGAGI. The CDR3 loop spans 15 amino acids. The CDR3 sequence: CASSYPTGRSTEAFF.